These T cell receptor beta chains were read from a single sample in a study of shared clonotypes between healthy human individuals. Data came from immunoSEQ multiplex PCR; TCRdb stores just in-frame clones and leaves some out. Counted here are about 1.5 million clones, approximately 98% occurring once; the ten biggest clones make up 0.4% to 0.45%. Sequencing used naive CD4+ T cells sorted from blood. These receptors were collected from a man in his thirties or forties in good health. Both conserved end residues are part of each CDR3. D genes are given only for firm matches. Where a row states a size, it is once, few, many or the class of an expanded clone; other rows omit it.

clone_size | j_call | v_call | d_call | cdr3_aa | cdr3_nt
. | TRBJ2-7 | TRBV11-2 | TRBD2 | CASSHIISGRSYEQYF | TGTGCCAGCAGCCATATAATCAGCGGGAGGAGCTACGAGCAGTACTTC
. | TRBJ2-7 | TRBV19 | . | CASSIGGSYEQYF | TGTGCCAGTAGTATAGGAGGGTCCTACGAGCAGTACTTC
. | TRBJ1-4 | TRBV5-1 | . | CASSPTPNEKLFF | TGCGCCAGCAGCCCCACCCCCAATGAAAAACTGTTTTTT
. | TRBJ2-5 | TRBV7-8 | . | CASSFSTFRETQYF | TGTGCCAGCAGCTTTTCGACATTCCGAGAGACCCAGTACTTC
. | TRBJ2-7 | TRBV15 | . | CATSRDASIYEQYF | TGTGCCACCAGCAGAGATGCCTCAATCTACGAGCAGTACTTC
once | TRBJ2-1 | TRBV7-2 | TRBD2 | CASSLLGLAGDNEQFF | TGTGCCAGCAGCTTATTAGGACTAGCGGGAGACAATGAGCAGTTCTTC
. | TRBJ1-2 | TRBV5-1 | . | CASRTVDGPGYGYTF | TGCGCCAGCAGGACAGTCGATGGCCCAGGCTATGGCTACACCTTC
. | TRBJ2-7 | TRBV5-6 | . | CASSSRGWREQYF | TGTGCCAGCTCCTCCCGAGGATGGAGGGAGCAGTACTTC
. | TRBJ2-3 | TRBV20-1 | . | CSAERSDTQYF | TGCAGCGCGGAAAGATCAGATACGCAGTATTTT
. | TRBJ2-2 | TRBV5-6 | . | CASTRQANTGELFF | TGTGCCAGCACGAGACAGGCGAACACCGGGGAGCTGTTTTTT